A single sample gave rise to the 3 T cell receptor beta chains below, sequenced in a study of control samples from healthy donors and cancer patients. Sequencing used immunoSEQ multiplex PCR; TCRdb keeps in-frame clones, though not all of them. Here the sample spans 85,000 to 100,000 clones, 82% being singletons. The sequencing input was blood. The receptors originated from a man aged 55 to 70 in good health.

This clone was seen a single time. The chain employs TRBV24-1 and TRBJ2-3; D might be TRBD1 (7 bases). This CDR3 is 15 amino acids long. Trimming took off 3 bases at V and 4 bases at J, with 13 bases between the two ends. Germline CDR1 and CDR2: KGHDR and SFDVKD. Here the CDR3 reads CATSDPQGGADTQYF. The CDR3 DNA reads TGTGCCACCAGTGATCCCCAGGGGGGTGCAGATACGCAGTATTTT.

The chain couples TRBV2 to TRBJ2-3; 16 nucleotides align to TRBD2. Per the germline V gene, CDR1 is SNHLY and CDR2 is FYNNEI. CDR3 size: 19 residues. J gave up 0 bases and V 7 bases, and 10 bases lay outside the gene matches. Here the CDR3 DNA reads TGTGCCAGCAACTGGCCGGGACTAGCGGGGGGGACTAGCACAGATACGCAGTATTTT. It yields the protein CASNWPGLAGGTSTDTQYF.

The chain is built from TRBV5-6 and TRBJ1-2, with D perhaps matching TRBD1 (5 bases). Deletions cut 4 bases from V and 8 bases from J, with 15 bases between. The CDR3 runs to 13 residues. CDR1 is SGHDT, CDR2 YYEEEE, per germline. DNA for the CDR3: TGTGCCAGCAGCCGGATGAGGGGCGAAGGCTACACCTTC. As protein: CASSRMRGEGYTF. Full variable domain (outside the CDR3, taken from reference TRBV5-6 and TRBJ1-2): DAGVTQSPTHLIKTRGQQVTLRCSPKSGHDTVSWYQQALGQGPQFIFQYYEEEERQRGNFPDRFSGHQFPNYSSELNVNALLLGDSALYLCASSRMRGEGYTFGSGTRLTVV.